One TCR beta chain is described in this entry. No cognate antigen has been identified for it. No base qualities exist here, and no much larger clone lies one base off it. Using a constant-region primer and ProtoScript II reverse transcriptase, TCRbeta-specific cDNA was reverse-transcribed from roughly 500 ng total RNA. TCRbeta libraries were built with three nested multiplex PCR rounds, a slightly modified ARM-PCR procedure. Sample barcodes and Illumina adapters were added in a final 25-cycle PCR using Deep VentR polymerase. Amplicons of 200-500 bp were gel-purified with a QIAquick gel extraction kit before sequencing. TCRbeta amplicons were sequenced on an Illumina HiSeq 2500 with 250-bp paired-end reads. Under the source paper's analysis protocol: Quality trimming of reads was performed with Trimmomatic v0.33, and paired reads were merged with FLASH v1.2.11 so that full CDR3 sequences could be recovered. MiGEC v1.2.1b assigned V, D and J germline segments to the rearranged TCRbeta sequences. Clonotype statistics, along with Shannon-Wiener diversity indices, were calculated using VDJtools v1.0.0. To reduce sampling bias, subsequent analyses other than the diversity analysis used only the 250 most abundant clonotypes in each sample. In TCRdb, the public reads were trimmed at Q25 with fastp and aligned with MiXCR, with productive beta chains retained. Each CDR3 protein appears once, grouped with its most common genes and DNA. In this record, the V and J calls reflect TCRdb's handling and not the investigators' own analysis. The sample includes 180,000 or so distinct CDR3 sequences, with roughly three fifths observed a single time. The ten largest account for 72% of the sample.

Blood RNA was extracted from unsorted whole blood using TRIzol reagent, and germline DNA was obtained with the DNeasy Blood & Tissue kit. At the time of sampling, the patients were treatment-naive and had chronic HBV infection. Around 3.6 milliliters of peripheral blood were collected into K2EDTA tubes before surgery. This sample is drawn from a study of tumor-infiltrating lymphocytes in primary liver carcinoma (dated by TCRdb to the late 2010s). Looking at the study overall: Surgical resection was performed in China between late 2015 and early 2016 on about 5 patients with histopathologically diagnosed primary liver carcinoma. The five patients, three men and two women aged 30 to 69 years, had hepatocellular carcinoma (four) or combined HCC and intrahepatic cholangiocarcinoma (one). A total of roughly 35 specimens from 5 patients, comprising approximately 25 tumor regions, 5 adjacent noncancerous liver tissues and 5 peripheral blood samples, were covered by TCRbeta repertoire sequencing. Technical replicate repertoires showed high reproducibility, with mean shared-clone rates about 0.86 and correlation coefficients above 0.95. The five patients had tumors staged T1-T3 N0M0, with maximum diameters ranging from roughly 4.2 to 11 cm. The study combined TCRbeta repertoire sequencing, expression microarrays and whole-exome sequencing across five regions of each liver tumor, with adjacent normal tissue and blood. Each sample produced roughly 3.65 to 7.5 million productive TCRbeta reads, and read depth showed no significant difference between tissue types.

General conclusions and limits of the study: Because the samples were bulk and unsorted, CD4+ and CD8+ T cell repertoires could not be compared. Only a few patients were included in the study, and the authors note that the findings should be validated in a larger study. Compared with blood, tumors had a significantly larger share of the repertoire taken up by the top 250 clones (p = 0.039). Only the TCR beta chain was sequenced, which likely underestimates true repertoire diversity because unpaired alpha chains were not captured. Pairs of tumor regions showed greater repertoire overlap (mean roughly 36%) than tumor-adjacent pairs (approximately 17%) or tumor-blood pairs (approximately 14%), which is consistent with antigen-driven expansion.

Source material: peripheral blood. The origin of this receptor is a man aged 40-50 years with primary liver carcinoma and hepatitis B virus infection.

In nucleotide form, the sequence is TGTGCCAGCAGCTTAAGTGGGGGCTCGGAGACCCAGTACTTC. It translates as CASSLSGGSETQYF. Here the chain combines TRBV11-2 and TRBJ2-5; the D segment could be TRBD1, given 6 matching bases. CDR1 and CDR2, per the germline V gene, are SGHAT and FQNNGV. Trimming at the junction amounts to 2 bases on V and 5 bases on J, and the germline ends lie 12 bases apart. From the cysteine up to the phenylalanine, the CDR3 has a length of 14 residues. Only the CDR3 DNA stays, 42 bases, in frame from base 1.